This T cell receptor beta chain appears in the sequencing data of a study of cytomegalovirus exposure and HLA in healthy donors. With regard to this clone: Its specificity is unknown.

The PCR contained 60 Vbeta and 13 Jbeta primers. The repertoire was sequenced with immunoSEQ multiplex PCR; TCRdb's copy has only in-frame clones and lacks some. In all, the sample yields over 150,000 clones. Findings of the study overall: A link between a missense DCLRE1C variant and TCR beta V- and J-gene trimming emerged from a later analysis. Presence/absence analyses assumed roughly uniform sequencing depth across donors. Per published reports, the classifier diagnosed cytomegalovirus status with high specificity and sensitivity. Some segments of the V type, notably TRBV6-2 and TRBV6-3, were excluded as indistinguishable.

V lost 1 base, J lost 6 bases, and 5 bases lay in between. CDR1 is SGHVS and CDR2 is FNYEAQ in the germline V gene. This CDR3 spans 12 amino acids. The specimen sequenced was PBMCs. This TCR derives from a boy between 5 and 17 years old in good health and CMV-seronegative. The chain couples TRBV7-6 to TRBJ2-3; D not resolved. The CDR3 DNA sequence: TGTGCCAGCAGCTTAGTATCGGATACGCAGTATTTT. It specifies CASSLVSDTQYF.